The clone carrying this T cell receptor (beta chain) appeared many times. There were no patients who had received any treatment before thyroid surgery. The record originates from a study of metastatic and nonmetastatic thyroid tumors. V trimming: 3 bases; J trimming: 2 bases; junction bases outside the gene matches: 5. The CDR3 extends over 16 amino acids. Germline assignment: CDR1 MGHRA and CDR2 YSYEKL. Through MiXCR, TCRdb re-clonotyped the PCR reads. The sample lists around 19,000 clones, about a sixth occurring once. The V and J genes are TRBV4-1 and TRBJ2-7; 12 positions agree with TRBD2. Material for sequencing was tumor tissue. This receptor was obtained from a female donor with papillary thyroid cancer or a benign thyroid nodule (not recorded which). Some clones in this sample may be carry-over from other donors' samples. CDR3 loop: CASSHTRLAGAYEQYF. Written as DNA, the CDR3 is TGCGCCAGCAGCCACACCAGACTAGCGGGGGCCTACGAGCAGTACTTC.